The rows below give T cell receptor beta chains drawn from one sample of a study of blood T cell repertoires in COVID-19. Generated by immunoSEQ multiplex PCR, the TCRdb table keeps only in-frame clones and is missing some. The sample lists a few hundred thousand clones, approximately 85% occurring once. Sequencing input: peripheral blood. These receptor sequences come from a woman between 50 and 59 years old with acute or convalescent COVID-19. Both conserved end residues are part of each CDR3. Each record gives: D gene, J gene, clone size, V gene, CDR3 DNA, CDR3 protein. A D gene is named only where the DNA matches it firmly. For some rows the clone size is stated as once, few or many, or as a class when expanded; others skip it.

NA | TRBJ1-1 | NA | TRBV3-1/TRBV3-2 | TGTGCCAGCAGCCAAGCCTACGGGGGGCGAGTGGCTGAAGCTTTCTTT | CASSQAYGGRVAEAFF
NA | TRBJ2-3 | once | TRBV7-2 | TGTGCCAGCAGCTTAGACTTCACAGATACGCAGTATTTT | CASSLDFTDTQYF
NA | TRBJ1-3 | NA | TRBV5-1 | TGCGCCAGCAGCTTGAATGCCTACTCTGGAAACACCATATATTTT | CASSLNAYSGNTIYF
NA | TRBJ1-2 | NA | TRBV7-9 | TGTGCCAGCAGCTCCGACAGAGACTATGGCTACACCTTC | CASSSDRDYGYTF
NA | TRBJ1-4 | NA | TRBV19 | TGTGCCAGTAGTATTCGGGGGGGAAAAACAACTAATGAAAAACTGTTTTTT | CASSIRGGKTTNEKLFF
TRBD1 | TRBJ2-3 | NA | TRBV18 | TGTGCCAGCTCACTCGATGGACAGGGGGCGATGGATACGCAGTATTTT | CASSLDGQGAMDTQYF
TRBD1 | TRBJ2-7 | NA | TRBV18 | TGTGCCAGCTCACCACCGGGACAGGGGGCGGGTGAGCAGTACTTC | CASSPPGQGAGEQYF
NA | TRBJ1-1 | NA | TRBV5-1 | TGCGCCAGCAGCCCCCGAGGGCGGAACACTGAAGCTTTCTTT | CASSPRGRNTEAFF
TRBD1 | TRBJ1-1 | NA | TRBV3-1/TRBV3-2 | TGTGCCAGCAGCCGGGACAGGTTTACGAACACTGAAGCTTTCTTT | CASSRDRFTNTEAFF
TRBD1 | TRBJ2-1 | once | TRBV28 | TGTGCCAGCAGTCGCGGGACAGGGGTCCACAATGAGCAGTTCTTC | CASSRGTGVHNEQFF
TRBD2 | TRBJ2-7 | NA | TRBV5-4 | TGTGCCAGCAGCTCGCTTTCTAGCGGGAGTTACGAGCAGTACTTC | CASSSLSSGSYEQYF
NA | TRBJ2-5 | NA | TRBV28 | TGTGCCAGCAGTTCACCTGTGGAGGAGACCCAGTACTTC | CASSSPVEETQYF
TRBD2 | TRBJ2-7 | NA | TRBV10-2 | TGCGCCAGCAGGAAATTTTGGACTAGCGGGTACGAGCAGTACTTC | CASRKFWTSGYEQYF
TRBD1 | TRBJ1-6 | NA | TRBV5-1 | TGCGCCAGCAGCATCCTGACAGGGGGCAATTCACCCCTCCACTTT | CASSILTGGNSPLHF
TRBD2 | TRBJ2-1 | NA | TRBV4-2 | TGTGCCAGCAGCCCAACCGGACTAGCGGGGGGCATCAATGAGCAGTTCTTC | CASSPTGLAGGINEQFF
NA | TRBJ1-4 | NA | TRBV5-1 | TGCGCCAGCAGTAACATACCCCCTTTCAGCAGGGGAGAAAAACTGTTTTTT | CASSNIPPFSRGEKLFF
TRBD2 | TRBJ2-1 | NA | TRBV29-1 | TGCAGCGTCCTGGCGGCTAGCGGGAGCTACAATGAGCAGTTCTTC | CSVLAASGSYNEQFF
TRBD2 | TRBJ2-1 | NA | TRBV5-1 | TGCGCCAGCAGCCCCCCGGGGCGGGAGGGGAGTAATGAGCAGTTCTTC | CASSPPGREGSNEQFF
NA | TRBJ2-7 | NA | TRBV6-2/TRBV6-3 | TGTGCCAGCAGTTATAGGGGCTACGAGCAGTACTTC | CASSYRGYEQYF
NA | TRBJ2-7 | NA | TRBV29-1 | TGCAGCACACCCTCGGGTCACGGAACCTACGAGCAGTACTTC | CSTPSGHGTYEQYF
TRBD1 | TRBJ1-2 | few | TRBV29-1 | TGCAGCGTTGAATTGCGGGACAGCTGGGACTATGGCTACACCTTC | CSVELRDSWDYGYTF
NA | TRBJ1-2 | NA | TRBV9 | TGTGCCAGCAGCGCCTCCGGACTGTTCTATGGCTACACCTTC | CASSASGLFYGYTF
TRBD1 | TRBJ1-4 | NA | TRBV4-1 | TGCGCCAGCAGCCAGGGTCCGGGACAGGGACTTCGGGGAGAAAAACTGTTTTTT | CASSQGPGQGLRGEKLFF
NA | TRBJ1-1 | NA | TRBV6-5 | TGTGCCAGCAGCCTCCTTCAGGAGGGTTACCCTGAAGCTTTCTTT | CASSLLQEGYPEAFF
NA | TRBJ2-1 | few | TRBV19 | TGTGCCAGTAGTATGTGGGGGCGCGATGAGCAGTTCTTC | CASSMWGRDEQFF
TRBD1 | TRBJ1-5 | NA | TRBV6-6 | TGTGCCAGCAGTTACCCGACAGGGGGTGGCAATCAGCCCCAGCATTTT | CASSYPTGGGNQPQHF
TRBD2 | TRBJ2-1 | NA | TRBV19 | TGTGCCAGTAGTATATTTCCTAGCAGCTGGGGGGGTGAGCAGTTCTTC | CASSIFPSSWGGEQFF
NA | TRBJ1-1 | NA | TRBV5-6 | TGTGCCAGCAGCTCCCTTGGGTCAGGAAACACTGAAGCTTTCTTT | CASSSLGSGNTEAFF
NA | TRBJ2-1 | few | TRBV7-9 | TGTGCCAGCAGTCTCGGACTACTCAATGAGCAGTTCTTC | CASSLGLLNEQFF
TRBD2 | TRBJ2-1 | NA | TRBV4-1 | TGCGCCAGCAGCCAATTTCATCTAGCGGGAGACAATGAGCAGTTCTTC | CASSQFHLAGDNEQFF
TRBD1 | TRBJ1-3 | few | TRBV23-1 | TGCGCCAGCAGTCGGTGGACAGGGCCCTTCTCTGGAAACACCATATATTTT | CASSRWTGPFSGNTIYF
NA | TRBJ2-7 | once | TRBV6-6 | TGTGCCAGCAGTTACCCTGGGACAACAGAGCAGTACTTC | CASSYPGTTEQYF
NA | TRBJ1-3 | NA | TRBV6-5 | TGTGCCAGCAGTTACGCAGGGGACGGAAACACCATATATTTT | CASSYAGDGNTIYF
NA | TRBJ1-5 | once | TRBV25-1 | TGTGCCAGCAGTGGAGGGGCAGGGGCTAATAGCCCCAATCAGCCCCAGCATTTT | CASSGGAGANSPNQPQHF
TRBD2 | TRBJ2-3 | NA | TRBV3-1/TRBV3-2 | TGTGCCAGCAGCCAAGGAGTAGCGGGAGGGCCAGATACGCAGTATTTT | CASSQGVAGGPDTQYF
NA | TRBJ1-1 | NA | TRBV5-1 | TGCGCCAGCAGCCGGGCGGGGGAACGGGAAGCTTTCTTT | CASSRAGEREAFF
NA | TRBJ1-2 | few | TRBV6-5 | TGTGCCAGCACTAAACAACACAGGGTCGATGGCTACACCTTC | CASTKQHRVDGYTF
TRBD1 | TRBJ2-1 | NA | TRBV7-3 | TGTGCCAGCAGCTCGGACAGGGCGGGATACAATGAGCAGTTCTTC | CASSSDRAGYNEQFF
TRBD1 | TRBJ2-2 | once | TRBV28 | TGTGCCAGCAGGCCTCCACCGGGACAGGGGGTAGGGGAGCTGTTTTTT | CASRPPPGQGVGELFF
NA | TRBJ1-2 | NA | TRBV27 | TGTGCCAGCAGTTTGGGGGGGCCCCCCCTGGGGTATGGCTACACCTTC | CASSLGGPPLGYGYTF
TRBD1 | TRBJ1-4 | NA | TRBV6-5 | TGTGCCAGCAGCCGACAGGGTGGGGATGAAAAACTGTTTTTT | CASSRQGGDEKLFF
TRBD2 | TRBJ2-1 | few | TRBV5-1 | TGCGCCAGCAGCTTGGTTCCGCGGGAGGGCAATGAGCAGTTCTTC | CASSLVPREGNEQFF
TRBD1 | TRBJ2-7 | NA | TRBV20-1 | TGCAGTGCTAGTGCCGACAGGGGCGGGGAGCAGTACTTC | CSASADRGGEQYF
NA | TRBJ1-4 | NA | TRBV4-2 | TGTGCCAGCAGCCAAGGAAGGGGGGGACATGAAAAACTGTTTTTT | CASSQGRGGHEKLFF
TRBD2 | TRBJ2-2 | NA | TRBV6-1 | TGTGCCAGCAGTGAATCGCTAGCGGCCGTCACCGGGGAGCTGTTTTTT | CASSESLAAVTGELFF
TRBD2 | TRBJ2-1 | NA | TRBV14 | TGTGCCAGCAGCCCTCTGGGCGGGAGAAGTAACAATGAGCAGTTCTTC | CASSPLGGRSNNEQFF
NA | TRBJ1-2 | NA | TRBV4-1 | TGCGCCAGCAGCCAAGATTTCGGGAACTATGGCTACACCTTC | CASSQDFGNYGYTF
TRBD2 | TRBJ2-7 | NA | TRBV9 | TGTGCCAGCAGCGTCGGCCCGACTAGCGGGTTCTACGAGCAGTACTTC | CASSVGPTSGFYEQYF
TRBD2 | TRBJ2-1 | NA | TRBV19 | TGTGCCAGCACTACTAGCGGGAGCTCCTACAATGAGCAGTTCTTC | CASTTSGSSYNEQFF
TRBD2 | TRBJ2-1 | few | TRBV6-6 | TGTGCCAGCAGTTGGGAGCGGGAGCTTGAGCAGTTCTTC | CASSWERELEQFF
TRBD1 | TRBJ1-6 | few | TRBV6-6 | TGTGCCAGCAGCAAGACCTACAGGGGTAATTCACCCCTCCACTTT | CASSKTYRGNSPLHF
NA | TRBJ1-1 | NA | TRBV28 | TGTGCCAGCAGTTTAAACCCAGGCAGCGCAGGGCGGACTGAAGCTTTCTTT | CASSLNPGSAGRTEAFF
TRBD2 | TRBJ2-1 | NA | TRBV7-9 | TGTGCCAGCAGCTTAACGACTAGCCCAGGTGAGCAGTTCTTC | CASSLTTSPGEQFF
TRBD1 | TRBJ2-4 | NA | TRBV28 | TGTGCCAGCAGTCCTGCGGGGACAGGGGTGCATGGAGGGGCCAAAAACATTCAGTACTTC | CASSPAGTGVHGGAKNIQYF
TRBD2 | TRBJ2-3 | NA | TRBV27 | TGTGCCAGCAGAAGACTAGCGGGAGACTCAGATACGCAGTATTTT | CASRRLAGDSDTQYF
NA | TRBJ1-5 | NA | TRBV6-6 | TGTGCCAGCAGACCCGCTCCCCCGGGAGAGGAGCATTTT | CASRPAPPGEEHF
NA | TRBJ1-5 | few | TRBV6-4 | TGTGCCAGCAGTGAGGCCGGGAATCAGCCCCAGCATTTT | CASSEAGNQPQHF
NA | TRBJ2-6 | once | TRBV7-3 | TGTGCCAGCAGCTCAGCGGCCGGGGCCAACGTCCTGACTTTC | CASSSAAGANVLTF
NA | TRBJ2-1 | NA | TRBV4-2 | TGTGCCAGCAGCCAAGATCCCAACAGGGCTTACAATGAGCAGTTCTTC | CASSQDPNRAYNEQFF
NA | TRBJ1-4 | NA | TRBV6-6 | TGTGCCAGCAGCTCACAGGGTTGGGGTGAAAAACTGTTTTTT | CASSSQGWGEKLFF